This T cell receptor beta chain was profiled in a study of blood T cell repertoires in COVID-19. Study-level information: Italy, Spain and the United States were the sources of the convalescent and acute COVID-19 samples. PBMCs, B-cell-depleted T cells, or T cells were the source of the cDNA or gDNA that made up the material.

Study processing details: Cell counts per sample came from amplifying reference gene primers. Profiled with immunoSEQ multiplex PCR; TCRdb holds only in-frame clones, not every one. That table furnishes V, J and clone size, whereas the DNA furnished D and trimming. The table lists about 53,000 clones, about nine tenths of them singletons. V lost 6 bases, J lost 9 bases, and 8 bases stayed unmatched. From germline, CDR1 is SEHNR and CDR2 FQNEAQ (reference sequence). The CDR3 extends over 14 amino acids. Only one count was recorded for this clone. The receptor comes from a man older than 75 with acute or convalescent COVID-19. This chain uses TRBV7-9 with TRBJ2-1; 10 nucleotides align to TRBD2. Sequenced sample: peripheral blood. DNA of the CDR3: TGTGCCAGCAGGCTAGCGGGGGTTATAGGTGAGCAGTTCTTC. Translating it yields CASRLAGVIGEQFF.